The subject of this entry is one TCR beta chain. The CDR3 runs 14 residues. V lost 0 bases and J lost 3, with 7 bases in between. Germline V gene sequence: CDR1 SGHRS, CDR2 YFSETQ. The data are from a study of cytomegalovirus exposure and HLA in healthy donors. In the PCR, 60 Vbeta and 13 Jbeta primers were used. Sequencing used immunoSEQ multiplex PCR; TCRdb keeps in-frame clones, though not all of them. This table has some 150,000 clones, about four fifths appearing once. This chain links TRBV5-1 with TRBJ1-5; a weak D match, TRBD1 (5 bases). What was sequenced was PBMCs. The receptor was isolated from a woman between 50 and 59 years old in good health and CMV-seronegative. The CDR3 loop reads CASSLEGHNQPQHF. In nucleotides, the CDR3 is TGCGCCAGCAGCTTGGAAGGACACAATCAGCCCCAGCATTTT.